Below, 20 T cell receptor beta chains from the same sample are listed, as sequenced in a study of T cell changes during pregnancy in multiple sclerosis. Only in-frame clones appear in the TCRdb table, and some are missing; sequencing was by immunoSEQ multiplex PCR. Of just under 65,000 clones listed, roughly 91% are singletons. This sample comprised peripheral blood, obtained in the third trimester of pregnancy. The receptors originated from a female donor in good health, enrolled as a control in a pregnancy study.

This clone is a singleton in its sample. The gene calls are TRBV2 and TRBJ2-7, with 9 bases aligning to TRBD1. Losses at the gene ends were 2 bases for V and 3 bases for J; bases not matched to a gene: 5. The CDR3 is 15 amino acids. Germline CDR1 reads SNHLY; CDR2 reads FYNNEI. The CDR3 region is CASSEWTGADYEQYF. CDR3 DNA: TGTGCCAGCAGTGAATGGACAGGGGCGGACTACGAGCAGTACTTC. Filled out from reference TRBV2 and TRBJ2-7, the complete variable domain reads EPEVTQTPSHQVTQMGQEVILRCVPISNHLYFYWYRQILGQKVEFLVSFYNNEISEKSEIFDDQFSVERPDGSNFTLKIRSTKLEDSAMYFCASSEWTGADYEQYFGPGTRLTVT.

V gene TRBV30 combines with J gene TRBJ1-1; D perhaps matches TRBD1 (5 bases). The CDR3 runs 12 residues. V lost 4 bases, J lost 5 bases, and 11 bases lay in between. CDR1 is GTSNPN, CDR2 SVGIG, per germline (reference sequence). The CDR3 here is CAWKRGGTEAFF. CDR3 DNA: TGTGCCTGGAAAAGGGGAGGGACTGAAGCTTTCTTT. Combining the CDR3 with reference TRBV30 and TRBJ1-1 gives the whole variable domain SQTIHQWPATLVQPVGSPLSLECTVEGTSNPNLYWYRQAAGRGLQLLFYSVGIGQISSEVPQNLSASRPQDRQFILSSKKLLLSDSGFYLCAWKRGGTEAFFGQGTRLTVV.

There are a few counts of this clone. This chain connects TRBV25-1 to TRBJ1-2; D is unresolved. V was pared by 5 bases and J by 8 bases, with 18 bases between. Germline CDR1 is MGHDK and CDR2 is SYGVNS. CDR3 length: 14 amino acids. For the CDR3, the DNA is TGTGCCAGCAGTACCCCGGGGATGTTCTGGGGCTACACCTTC. Its translation is CASSTPGMFWGYTF.

The V call is TRBV6-6, the J call TRBJ2-2, with D unresolved. Germline V CDR1 and CDR2: MNHNY, SVGAGI (reference sequence). The CDR3 consists of 13 residues. Trimming removed 4 bases from V and 4 bases from J, with 7 bases in between. The CDR3 coding sequence is TGTGCCAGCAGTTTCCAACTCACCGGGGAGCTGTTTTTT. Residues: CASSFQLTGELFF.

V and J are TRBV18 and TRBJ1-5; maybe TRBD1 (6 bases). The V gene's germline CDR1 is KGHSH and CDR2 LQKENI. This CDR3 contains 15 residues. V was pared by 3 bases and J by 6 bases, with 15 bases between. CDR3 nucleotides: TGTGCCAGCTCACCTAAACAAACAGGGATTCAGCCCCAGCATTTT. Translation: CASSPKQTGIQPQHF.

J is TRBJ2-7 and V is TRBV19; TRBD1 is a possible D gene (6 bases). This CDR3 is built from 13 residues. Trimming took 8 bases from V and 9 from J, leaving 20 bases between them. CDR1 is LNHDA and CDR2 is SQIVND in the germline V gene (reference sequence). The CDR3 DNA is TGTGCCAGTTCCGATGGACAGTATGTAGGGCAGTACTTC. Residues: CASSDGQYVGQYF.

The V call is TRBV27, the J call TRBJ2-7, with 7 bases aligning to TRBD2. The V gene's germline CDR1 is MNHEY and CDR2 SMNVEV (reference sequence). V lost 5 bases, J lost 9 bases, and 10 bases stayed unmatched. This CDR3 contains 13 residues. The CDR3 loop reads CASSPLVPGGQYF. Here the CDR3 DNA reads TGTGCCAGCAGTCCCCTCGTACCGGGGGGGCAGTACTTC.

The rearrangement uses TRBV2 and TRBJ1-1, with TRBD1 identical over 7 bases. This CDR3 has 13 residues. CDR1 is SNHLY, CDR2 FYNNEI, per germline. V lost 5 bases, J lost 7 bases, and 7 bases stayed unmatched. The CDR3 sequence is CASSRDSNYEAFF. The CDR3 nucleotides read TGTGCCAGCAGTCGGGACAGCAATTATGAAGCTTTCTTT.

This clone appeared once. A read error may account for a junction end that differs from germline. V and J are TRBV7-7 and TRBJ2-5; 7 nucleotides agree with TRBD1. The germline gives CDR1 SSHAT, CDR2 FNYEAQ (reference sequence). The CDR3 extends over 15 amino acids. As DNA, the CDR3 is TGTGCTAGCAGCTTAGGGGCAGGGGGAACGGAGACCCAGTACTTC. It encodes CASSLGAGGTETQYF.

The J gene is TRBJ1-5, the V gene TRBV19; 8 nucleotides line up with TRBD1. Trimming took 9 bases from V and 6 from J; bases not matched to a gene: 13. The CDR3 spans 15 residues. Germline V lookup: CDR1 LNHDA, CDR2 SQIVND (reference sequence). The CDR3 DNA reads as TGTGCCAGCGCTTTGGACAGGGCGACTCCTCAGCCCCAGCATTTT. It is translated as CASALDRATPQPQHF.

The chain combines TRBV5-1 with TRBJ2-2; 8 nucleotides line up with TRBD1. Germline V lookup: CDR1 SGHRS, CDR2 YFSETQ. The ends lost 6 bases at V and 6 bases at J; junction bases unmatched: 7. The CDR3 totals 14 residues. The CDR3 loop reads CASTLDRVAGELFF. DNA of the CDR3: TGCGCCAGCACTCTGGACAGGGTGGCCGGGGAGCTGTTTTTT.

The chain has TRBV19 and TRBJ2-7; the D gene is possibly TRBD1 (6 bases). Germline lookup yields CDR1 LNHDA and CDR2 SQIVND (reference sequence). V lost 3 bases to trimming and J lost 6 bases, with 9 bases between them. CDR3 length: 12 residues. CDR3 nucleotide sequence: TGTGCCAGTAGTATTCGCAGGGGCGAGCAGTACTTC. This gives the protein CASSIRRGEQYF.

This clone has only a few counts. This chain links TRBV30 with TRBJ1-4; D gene ambiguous. This CDR3 region has 15 residues. The germline V gene encodes CDR1 GTSNPN and CDR2 SVGIG (reference sequence). Trimming pared 5 bases from V and 0 bases from J, leaving 13 bases between. CDR3 bases: TGTGCCTGGTCTTCCCATCGGGCAACTAATGAAAAACTGTTTTTT. The encoded protein is CAWSSHRATNEKLFF.

This rearrangement joins TRBV28 to TRBJ2-7; 12 bases align to TRBD1. Looked up from germline, CDR1 is MDHEN and CDR2 is SYDVKM. Trimming removed 4 bases from V and 3 bases from J; junction bases left unmatched: 13. The CDR3 has 18 amino acids. DNA for the CDR3: TGTGCCAGCAGTTCCACGGCCCAGGGGACAGGGGGCCTCTACGAGCAGTACTTC. It yields the protein CASSSTAQGTGGLYEQYF.

This chain joins TRBV29-1 and TRBJ1-2; a weak D match, TRBD1 (6 bases). This CDR3 is 13 amino acids long. The V gene's germline CDR1 is SQVTM and CDR2 ANQGSEA. The V end was cut by 4 bases, the J end by 5 bases, with 14 bases between. The CDR3 region is CSVGQDRAYGYTF. In nucleotides, the CDR3 is TGCAGCGTTGGACAGGACAGAGCGTATGGCTACACCTTC.

The chain employs TRBV10-3 and TRBJ2-1, with 10 bases that match TRBD2. The CDR3 is 17 amino acids. Germline V lookup: CDR1 ENHRY, CDR2 SYGVKD. V gave up 3 bases and J gave up 2 bases; unmatched junction bases: 7. The CDR3 reads CAISDPLAGETYNEQFF. CDR3 DNA: TGTGCCATCAGTGACCCGCTAGCGGGAGAAACCTACAATGAGCAGTTCTTC.

This clone appeared once. The CDR3 sequence is CASSPGVDNEQFF. The CDR3 DNA reads as TGTGCCAGCAGCCCCGGGGTAGACAATGAGCAGTTCTTC. V is TRBV13 and J is TRBJ2-1; D perhaps matches TRBD2 (5 bases). Trimming shortened V by 5 bases and J by 5 bases, and 10 bases separated the two germline ends. Per the germline V gene, CDR1 is PRHDT and CDR2 is FYEKMQ (reference sequence). CDR3 size: 13 residues.

This rearrangement joins TRBV6-5 to TRBJ1-2; D possibly corresponds to TRBD1 (5 bases). The CDR3 length is 16 residues. V was shortened by 4 bases and J by 0 bases, with 15 bases between the two germline ends. Per germline, CDR1 MNHEY and CDR2 SVGAGI. CDR3 sequence: CASSFWGGNSNYGYTF. Written as DNA, the CDR3 is TGTGCCAGCAGTTTCTGGGGGGGAAACTCTAACTATGGCTACACCTTC.

The V call is TRBV6-1, the J call TRBJ2-1, with TRBD2 as a possible D gene (5 bases). This CDR3 is built from 15 residues. Between the trimmed V and J ends, which lost 8 bases and 7 bases, there was a span of 21 bases. Germline loops: CDR1 MNHNS, CDR2 SASEGT. The CDR3 reads CASSFYEGRINEQFF. As DNA, the CDR3 is TGTGCCAGCTCTTTTTACGAGGGAAGAATTAATGAGCAGTTCTTC.

The chain employs TRBV5-1 and TRBJ2-1; TRBD2 aligns across 11 bases. The germline gives CDR1 SGHRS, CDR2 YFSETQ. CDR3 length equals 14 residues. V trimming: 7 bases; J trimming: 4 bases; junction bases outside the gene matches: 4. The CDR3 is CASPLAGGYNEQFF. CDR3 in DNA: TGCGCCAGCCCCCTAGCGGGAGGTTACAATGAGCAGTTCTTC.